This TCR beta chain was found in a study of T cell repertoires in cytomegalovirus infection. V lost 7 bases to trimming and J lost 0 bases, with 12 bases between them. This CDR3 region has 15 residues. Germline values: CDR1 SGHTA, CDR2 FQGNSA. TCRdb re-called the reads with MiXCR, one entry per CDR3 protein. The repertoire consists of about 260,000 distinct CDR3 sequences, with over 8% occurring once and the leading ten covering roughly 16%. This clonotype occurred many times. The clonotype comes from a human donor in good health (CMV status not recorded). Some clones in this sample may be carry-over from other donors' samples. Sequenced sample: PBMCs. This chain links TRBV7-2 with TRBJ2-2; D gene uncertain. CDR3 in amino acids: CASTSSRTNTGELFF. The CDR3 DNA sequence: TGTGCCAGCACCTCAAGCAGAACGAACACCGGGGAGCTGTTTTTT. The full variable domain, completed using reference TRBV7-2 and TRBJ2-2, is GAGVSQSPSNKVTEKGKDVELRCDPISGHTALYWYRQSLGQGLEFLIYFQGNSAPDKSGLPSDRFSAERTGGSVSTLTIQRTQQEDSAVYLCASTSSRTNTGELFFGEGSRLTVL.